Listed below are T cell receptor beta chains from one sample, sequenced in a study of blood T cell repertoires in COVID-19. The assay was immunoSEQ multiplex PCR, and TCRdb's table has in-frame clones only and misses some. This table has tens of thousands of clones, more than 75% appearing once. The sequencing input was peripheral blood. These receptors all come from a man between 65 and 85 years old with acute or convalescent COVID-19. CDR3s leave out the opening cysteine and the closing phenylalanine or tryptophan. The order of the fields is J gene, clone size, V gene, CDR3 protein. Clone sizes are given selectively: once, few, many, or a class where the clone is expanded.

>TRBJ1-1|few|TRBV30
AWSLRDFTEAF
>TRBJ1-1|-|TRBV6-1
ASSATGVATEAF
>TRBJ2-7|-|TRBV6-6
ASSWGQSVAGEQY
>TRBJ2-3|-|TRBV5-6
ASHLLGSGSTDTQY
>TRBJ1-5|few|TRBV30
AWSPVGGGNQPQH
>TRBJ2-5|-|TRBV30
AQDRGGEETQY
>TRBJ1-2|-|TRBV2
ASSDGLEGGYT
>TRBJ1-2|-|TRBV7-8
ASSLALGGNYGYT
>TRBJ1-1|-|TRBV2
ASMGQGGTEAF
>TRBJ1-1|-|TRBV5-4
ASSSYRGAVSRTEAF
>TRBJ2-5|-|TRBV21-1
ASSKLNRGRVETQY
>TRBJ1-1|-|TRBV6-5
ASSLRQGAVTEAF
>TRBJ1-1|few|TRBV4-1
ASSPGQGLNTEAF
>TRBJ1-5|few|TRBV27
ASSLNRGRGQPQH
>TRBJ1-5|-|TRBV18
ASSRDRSNQPQH
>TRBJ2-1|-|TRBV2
ASSETQGLSYNEQF
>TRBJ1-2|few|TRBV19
ASESRREANYGYT
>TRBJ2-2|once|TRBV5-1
ASSLAANTGELF
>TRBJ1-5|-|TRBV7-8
ASSPSRDRDQPQH
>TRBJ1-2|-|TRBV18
ASSTDSNYGYT
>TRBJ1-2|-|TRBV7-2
ASSPRNYGYT
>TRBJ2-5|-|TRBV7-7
ASSATGLQETQY
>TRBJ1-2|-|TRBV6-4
ASSEWGGTANYGYT
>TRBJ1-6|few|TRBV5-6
ASSPRQGGYNSPLH
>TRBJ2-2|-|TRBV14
ASSQGRGYTGELF
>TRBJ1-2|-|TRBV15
ATSRDIQYGYT
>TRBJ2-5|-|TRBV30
AWSGGRGETQY
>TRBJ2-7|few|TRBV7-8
ASSLTAGLLYEQY
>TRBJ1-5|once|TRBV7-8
ASSPLGQPQH
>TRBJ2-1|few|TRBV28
ASSLFSSGRNEQF
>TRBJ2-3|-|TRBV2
ASSEARGGTDTQY
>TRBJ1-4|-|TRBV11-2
ASSYGRGLPTNEKLF
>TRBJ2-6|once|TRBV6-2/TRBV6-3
ASSYPSRHTGANVLT
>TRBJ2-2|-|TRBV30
AWSRQTNTGELF
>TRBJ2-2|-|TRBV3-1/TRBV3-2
ASKPLNTGELF
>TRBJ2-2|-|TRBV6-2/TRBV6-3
ASSPTTGRGSTGELF
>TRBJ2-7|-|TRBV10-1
ASSASTGVYEQY
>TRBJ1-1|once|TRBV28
ASYTGDEFAF
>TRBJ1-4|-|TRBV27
ASMGGRGTNEKLF
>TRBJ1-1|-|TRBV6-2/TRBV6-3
ASSYDRGNTEAF
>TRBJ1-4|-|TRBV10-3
AVAQGTNEKLF
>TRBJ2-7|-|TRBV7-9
ASDLAGGAYEQY